One T cell receptor beta chain is described in this entry. Its antigen is unknown. The data stem from a study of shared clonotypes between healthy human individuals. Background on the study: In total, the donors were a couple of women and a few men aged 18 to 49. General observations from the study: The four-donor shared clonotypes exceeded non-shared clonotypes in generation probability, with non-shared ones scoring lower.

Generated by immunoSEQ multiplex PCR, the TCRdb table keeps only in-frame clones and is missing some. The repertoire consists of roughly 640,000 clones, with less than 85% occurring once and the leading ten covering more than 1.5%. CDR3 length: 11 amino acids. Looked up from germline, CDR1 is MDHEN and CDR2 is SYDVKM. Between the trimmed V and J ends, which lost 6 bases and 7 bases, there was a span of 9 bases. The sequencing input was memory CD4+ T cells sorted from blood. As to subset: CD45RA-negative fraction. The sequence was collected from a woman under 40 in good health. This chain joins TRBV28 and TRBJ1-1; no definite D call. CDR3 sequence: CASRRASEAFF. The CDR3 region has the DNA TGTGCCAGCAGGCGAGCGAGTGAAGCTTTCTTT.